This TCR beta chain was identified during a study of blood T cells in healthy people across ages. Trimming stripped 0 bases from V and 2 bases from J, with 10 bases between. Germline lookup yields CDR1 SGHDT and CDR2 YYEEEE. This CDR3 is 15 amino acids long. This clonotype was seen many times. A second PCR of 7 to 11 cycles used a sample-barcoded 5' primer and a J-beta primer mix. Tagging of each cDNA molecule was performed by a template-switch adaptor with 12 random nucleotides. Every sample returned 2.5 million or more CDR3-containing paired-end reads. Each CDR3 protein gets one entry after TCRdb re-called the 5' RACE reads with MiXCR. The sample shows roughly 680,000 distinct CDR3 sequences, over 45% of them seen only once.

The genes are TRBV5-6 and TRBJ2-3; no clear D. This TCR was sampled from a woman in her sixties or seventies in good health. Sequencing was performed on blood. The CDR3 is CASSLDGRSTDTQYF. The CDR3 DNA sequence: TGTGCCAGCAGCTTGGACGGTCGGTCCACAGATACGCAGTATTTT.